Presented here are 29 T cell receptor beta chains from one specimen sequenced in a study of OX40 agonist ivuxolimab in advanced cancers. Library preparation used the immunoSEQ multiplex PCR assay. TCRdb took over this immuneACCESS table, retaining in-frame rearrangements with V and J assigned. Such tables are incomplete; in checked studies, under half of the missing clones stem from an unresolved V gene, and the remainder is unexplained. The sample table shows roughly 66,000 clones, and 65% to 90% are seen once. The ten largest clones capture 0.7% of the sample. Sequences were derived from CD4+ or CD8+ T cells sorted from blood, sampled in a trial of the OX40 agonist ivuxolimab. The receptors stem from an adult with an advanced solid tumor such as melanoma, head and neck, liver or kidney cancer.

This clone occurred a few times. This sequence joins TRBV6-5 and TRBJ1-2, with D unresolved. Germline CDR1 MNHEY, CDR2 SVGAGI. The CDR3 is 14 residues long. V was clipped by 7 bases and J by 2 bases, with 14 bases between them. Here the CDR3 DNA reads TGTGCCAGCACTGAGGTGGGAGGGAACTATGGCTACACCTTC. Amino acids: CASTEVGGNYGYTF.

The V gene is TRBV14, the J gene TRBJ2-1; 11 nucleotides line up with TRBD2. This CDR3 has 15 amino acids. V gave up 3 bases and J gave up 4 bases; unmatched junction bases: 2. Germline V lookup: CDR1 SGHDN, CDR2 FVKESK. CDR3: CASSHRLAGYNEQFF. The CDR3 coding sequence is TGTGCCAGCAGCCATAGACTAGCGGGGTACAATGAGCAGTTCTTC.

The CDR3 sequence: CASSPNGQGDNEKLFF. In DNA, the CDR3 is TGTGCCAGCTCACCAAACGGACAGGGAGATAATGAAAAACTGTTTTTT. The chain couples TRBV18 to TRBJ1-4; 8 bases are shared with TRBD1. Unmatched junction bases numbered 6, after V lost 2 bases and J lost 4 bases. From germline, CDR1 is KGHSH and CDR2 LQKENI. The CDR3 loop spans 16 amino acids. The entire variable domain, with the rest obtained from reference TRBV18 and TRBJ1-4, is as follows: NAGVMQNPRHLVRRRGQEARLRCSPMKGHSHVYWYRQLPEEGLKFMVYLQKENIIDESGMPKERFSAEFPKEGPSILRIQQVVRGDSAAYFCASSPNGQGDNEKLFFGSGTQLSVL.

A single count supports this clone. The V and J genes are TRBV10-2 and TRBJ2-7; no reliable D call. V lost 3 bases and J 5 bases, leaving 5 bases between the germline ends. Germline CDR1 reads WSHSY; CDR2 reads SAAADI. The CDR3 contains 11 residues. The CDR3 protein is CASSDRNEQYF. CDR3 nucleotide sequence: TGCGCCAGCAGTGATAGGAACGAGCAGTACTTC.

The chain's CDR3 is CASRGETTNTGELFF. The CDR3 nucleotides are TGTGCCAGCAGAGGTGAAACTACGAACACCGGGGAGCTGTTTTTT. J is TRBJ2-2 and V is TRBV4-2, with no clear D. CDR1 is LGHNA and CDR2 is YNFKEQ in the germline V gene. The CDR3 loop spans 15 amino acids. The V end lost 6 bases, the J end lost 0 bases, and 11 bases lay between the germline ends.

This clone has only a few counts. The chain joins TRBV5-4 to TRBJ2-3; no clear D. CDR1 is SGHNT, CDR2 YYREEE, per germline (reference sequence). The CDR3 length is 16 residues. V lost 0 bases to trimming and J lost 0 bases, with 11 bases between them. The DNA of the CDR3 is TGTGCCAGCAGCTTGGAATCGACCCTTAGCACAGATACGCAGTATTTT. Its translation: CASSLESTLSTDTQYF.

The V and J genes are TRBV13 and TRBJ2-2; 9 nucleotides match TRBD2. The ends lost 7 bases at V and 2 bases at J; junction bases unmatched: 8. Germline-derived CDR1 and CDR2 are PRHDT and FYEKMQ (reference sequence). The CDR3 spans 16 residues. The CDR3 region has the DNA TGTGCCAGCACCATGGGCGGGAGGGCAAACACCGGGGAGCTGTTTTTT. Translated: CASTMGGRANTGELFF. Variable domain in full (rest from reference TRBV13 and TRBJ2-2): AAGVIQSPRHLIKEKRETATLKCYPIPRHDTVYWYQQGPGQDPQFLISFYEKMQSDKGSIPDRFSAQQFSDYHSELNMSSLELGDSALYFCASTMGGRANTGELFFGEGSRLTVL.

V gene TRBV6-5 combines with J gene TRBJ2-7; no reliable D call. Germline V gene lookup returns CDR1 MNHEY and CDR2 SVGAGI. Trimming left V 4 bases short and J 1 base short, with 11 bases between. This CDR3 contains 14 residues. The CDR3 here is CASSLTASSYEQYF. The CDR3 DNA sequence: TGTGCCAGCAGTTTGACCGCCTCTTCCTACGAGCAGTACTTC.

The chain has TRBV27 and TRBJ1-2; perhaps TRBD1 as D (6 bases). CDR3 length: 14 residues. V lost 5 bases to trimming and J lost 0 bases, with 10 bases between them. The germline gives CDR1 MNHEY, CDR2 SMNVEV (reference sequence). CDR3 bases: TGTGCCAGCAGTCCGGGGGCTACTAACTATGGCTACACCTTC. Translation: CASSPGATNYGYTF.

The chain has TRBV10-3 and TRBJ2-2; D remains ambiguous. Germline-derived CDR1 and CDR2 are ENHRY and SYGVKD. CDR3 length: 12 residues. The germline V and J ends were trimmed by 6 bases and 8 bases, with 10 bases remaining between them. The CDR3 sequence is CAIRTGRGELFF. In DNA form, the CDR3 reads TGTGCCATCAGAACGGGCAGGGGGGAGCTGTTTTTT.

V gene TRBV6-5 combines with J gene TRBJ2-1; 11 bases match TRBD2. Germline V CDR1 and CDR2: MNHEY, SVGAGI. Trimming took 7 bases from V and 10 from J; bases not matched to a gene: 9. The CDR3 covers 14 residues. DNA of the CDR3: TGTGCCAGCACTAGCGGGACTAGCGGCCGGGAGCAGTTCTTC. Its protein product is CASTSGTSGREQFF.

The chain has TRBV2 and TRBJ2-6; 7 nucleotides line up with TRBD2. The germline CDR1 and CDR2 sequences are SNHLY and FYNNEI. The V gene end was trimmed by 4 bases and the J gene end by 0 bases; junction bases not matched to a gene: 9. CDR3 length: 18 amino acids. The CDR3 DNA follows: TGTGCCAGCAGTGGGGGGAGGGTAACAAGCTCTGGGGCCAACGTCCTGACTTTC. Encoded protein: CASSGGRVTSSGANVLTF.

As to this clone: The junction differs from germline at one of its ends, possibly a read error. The CDR3 protein is CVSSFIQGFYNEQFF. The CDR3 DNA sequence: TGTGTCAGCAGCTTCATACAGGGCTTCTACAATGAGCAGTTCTTC. V and J are TRBV5-6 and TRBJ2-1, with a possible D match to TRBD1 (6 bases). This CDR3 is built from 15 residues. The germline V gene has CDR1 SGHDT and CDR2 YYEEEE.

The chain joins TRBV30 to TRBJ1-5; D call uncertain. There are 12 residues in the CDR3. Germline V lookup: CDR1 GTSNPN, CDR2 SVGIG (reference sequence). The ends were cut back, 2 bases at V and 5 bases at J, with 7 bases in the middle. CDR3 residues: CAWSNYHQPQHF. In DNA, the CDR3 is TGTGCCTGGAGTAATTATCATCAGCCCCAGCATTTT.

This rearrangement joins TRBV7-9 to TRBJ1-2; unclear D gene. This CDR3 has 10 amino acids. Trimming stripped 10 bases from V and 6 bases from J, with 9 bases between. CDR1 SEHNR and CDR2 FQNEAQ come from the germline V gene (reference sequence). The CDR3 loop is CATTGDGYTF. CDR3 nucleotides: TGTGCCACCACCGGGGATGGCTACACCTTC.

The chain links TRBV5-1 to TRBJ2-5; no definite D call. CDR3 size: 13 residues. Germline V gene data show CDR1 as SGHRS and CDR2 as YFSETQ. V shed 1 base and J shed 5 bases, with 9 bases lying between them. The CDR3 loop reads CASSLNGQETQYF. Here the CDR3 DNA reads TGCGCCAGCAGCTTGAACGGTCAGGAGACCCAGTACTTC.

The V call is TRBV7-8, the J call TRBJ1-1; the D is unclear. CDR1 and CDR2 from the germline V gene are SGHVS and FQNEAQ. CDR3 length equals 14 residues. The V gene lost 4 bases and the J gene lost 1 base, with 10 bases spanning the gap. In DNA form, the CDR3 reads TGTGCCAGCAGCTACCGGGGAGGGAACACTGAAGCTTTCTTT. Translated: CASSYRGGNTEAFF.

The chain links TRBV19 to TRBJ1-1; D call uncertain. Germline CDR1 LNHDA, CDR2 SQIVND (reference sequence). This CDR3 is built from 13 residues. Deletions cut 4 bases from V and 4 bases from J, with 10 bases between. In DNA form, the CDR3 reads TGTGCCAGTAGTACTCGTAAGGGCACTGAAGCTTTCTTT. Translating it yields CASSTRKGTEAFF.

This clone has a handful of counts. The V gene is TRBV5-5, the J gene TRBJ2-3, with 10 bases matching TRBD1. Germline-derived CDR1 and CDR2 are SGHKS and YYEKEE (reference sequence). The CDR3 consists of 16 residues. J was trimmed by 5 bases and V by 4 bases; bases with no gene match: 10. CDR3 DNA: TGTGCCAGCAGCAGGACCGGGACAGGGGTGGGAGATACGCAGTATTTT. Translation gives CASSRTGTGVGDTQYF.

The CDR3 DNA is TGCGCCAGCAGGAAGGGGGGACTAGCGGGAGAGGAGACCCAGTACTTC. Amino acids: CASRKGGLAGEETQYF. The gene calls are TRBV4-1 and TRBJ2-5; 14 positions match TRBD2. There are 16 residues in the CDR3. CDR1 is MGHRA, CDR2 YSYEKL, per germline. Trimming removed 6 bases from V and 5 bases from J; junction bases left unmatched: 8.

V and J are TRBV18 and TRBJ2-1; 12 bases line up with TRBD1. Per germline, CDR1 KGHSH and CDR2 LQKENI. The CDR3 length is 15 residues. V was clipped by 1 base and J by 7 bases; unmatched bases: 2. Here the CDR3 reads CASSPRGQGANEQFF. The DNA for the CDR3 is TGTGCCAGCTCACCACGGGGACAGGGGGCGAATGAGCAGTTCTTC.

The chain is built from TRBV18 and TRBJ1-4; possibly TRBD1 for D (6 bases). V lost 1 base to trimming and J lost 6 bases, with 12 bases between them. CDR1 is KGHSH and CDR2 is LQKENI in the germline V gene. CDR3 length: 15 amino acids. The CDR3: CASSPLQGRDEKLFF. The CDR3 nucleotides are TGTGCCAGCTCACCACTACAGGGTAGGGATGAAAAACTGTTTTTT. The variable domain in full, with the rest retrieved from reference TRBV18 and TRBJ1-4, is NAGVMQNPRHLVRRRGQEARLRCSPMKGHSHVYWYRQLPEEGLKFMVYLQKENIIDESGMPKERFSAEFPKEGPSILRIQQVVRGDSAAYFCASSPLQGRDEKLFFGSGTQLSVL.

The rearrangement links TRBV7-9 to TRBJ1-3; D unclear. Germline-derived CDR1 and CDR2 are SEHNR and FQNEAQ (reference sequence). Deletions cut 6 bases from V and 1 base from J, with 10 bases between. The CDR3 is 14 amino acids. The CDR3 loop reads CASRETSSGNTIYF. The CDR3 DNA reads TGTGCCAGCAGGGAGACCAGTTCTGGAAACACCATATATTTT. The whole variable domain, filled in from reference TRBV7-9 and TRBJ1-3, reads DTGVSQNPRHKITKRGQNVTFRCDPISEHNRLYWYRQTLGQGPEFLTYFQNEAQLEKSRLLSDRFSAERPKGSFSTLEIQRTEQGDSAMYLCASRETSSGNTIYFGEGSWLTVV.

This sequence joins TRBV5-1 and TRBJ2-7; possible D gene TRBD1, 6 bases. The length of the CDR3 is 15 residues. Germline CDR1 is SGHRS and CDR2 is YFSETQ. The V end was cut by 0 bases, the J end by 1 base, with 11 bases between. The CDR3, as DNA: TGCGCCAGCAGCTTGGGGACAGCCCTATCCTACGAGCAGTACTTC. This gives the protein CASSLGTALSYEQYF. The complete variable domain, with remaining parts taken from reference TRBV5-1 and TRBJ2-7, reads KAGVTQTPRYLIKTRGQQVTLSCSPISGHRSVSWYQQTPGQGLQFLFEYFSETQRNKGNFPGRFSGRQFSNSRSEMNVSTLELGDSALYLCASSLGTALSYEQYFGPGTRLTVT.

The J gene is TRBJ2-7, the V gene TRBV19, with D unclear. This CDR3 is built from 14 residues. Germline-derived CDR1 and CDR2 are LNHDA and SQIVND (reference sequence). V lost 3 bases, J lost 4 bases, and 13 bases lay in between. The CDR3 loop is CASSISQARYEQYF. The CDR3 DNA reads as TGTGCCAGTAGTATTTCCCAGGCTAGATACGAGCAGTACTTC.

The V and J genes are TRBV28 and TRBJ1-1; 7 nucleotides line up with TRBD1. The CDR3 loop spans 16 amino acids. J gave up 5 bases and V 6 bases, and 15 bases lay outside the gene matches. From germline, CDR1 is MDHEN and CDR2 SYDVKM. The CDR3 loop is CASSLRQGFLWTEAFF. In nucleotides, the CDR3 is TGTGCCAGCAGCCTACGACAGGGATTCTTGTGGACTGAAGCTTTCTTT.

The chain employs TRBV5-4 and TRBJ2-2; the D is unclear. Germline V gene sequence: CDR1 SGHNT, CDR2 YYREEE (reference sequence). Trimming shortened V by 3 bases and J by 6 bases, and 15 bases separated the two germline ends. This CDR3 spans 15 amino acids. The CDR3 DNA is TGTGCCAGCAGCTCAGAGTCCTTTACGGCCGGGGAGCTGTTTTTT. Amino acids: CASSSESFTAGELFF.

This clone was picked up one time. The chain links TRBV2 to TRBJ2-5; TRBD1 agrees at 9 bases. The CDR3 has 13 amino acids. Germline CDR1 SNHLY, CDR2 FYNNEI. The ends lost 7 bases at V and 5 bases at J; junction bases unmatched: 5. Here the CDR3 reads CASTGTGLETQYF. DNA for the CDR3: TGTGCCAGCACGGGGACAGGGCTGGAGACCCAGTACTTC.

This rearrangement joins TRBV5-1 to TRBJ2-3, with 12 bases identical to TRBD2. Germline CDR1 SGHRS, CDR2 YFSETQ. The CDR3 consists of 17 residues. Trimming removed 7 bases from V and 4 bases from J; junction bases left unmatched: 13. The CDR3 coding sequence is TGCGCCAGCCAAAGCCGGCTAGCGGGAGGGCCTGCAGATACGCAGTATTTT. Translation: CASQSRLAGGPADTQYF.